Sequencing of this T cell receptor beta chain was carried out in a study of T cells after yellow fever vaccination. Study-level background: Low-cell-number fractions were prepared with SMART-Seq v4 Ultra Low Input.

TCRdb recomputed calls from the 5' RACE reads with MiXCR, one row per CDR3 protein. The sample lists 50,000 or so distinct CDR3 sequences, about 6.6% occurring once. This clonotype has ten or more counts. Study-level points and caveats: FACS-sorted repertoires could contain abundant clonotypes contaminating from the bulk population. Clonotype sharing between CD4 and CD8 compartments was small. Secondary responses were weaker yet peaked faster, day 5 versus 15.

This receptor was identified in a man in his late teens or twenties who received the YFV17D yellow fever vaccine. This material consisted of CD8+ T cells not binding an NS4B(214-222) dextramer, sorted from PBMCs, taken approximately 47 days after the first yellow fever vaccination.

As DNA, the CDR3 is TGCAGCGTTGAAGAAGCGGGGGCATCCAGCGGGGAGCTGTTTTTT. It specifies CSVEEAGASSGELFF. The V gene is TRBV29-1, the J gene TRBJ2-2; 8 nucleotides line up with TRBD2. The germline gives CDR1 SQVTM, CDR2 ANQGSEA. The CDR3 is 15 amino acids. V shed 0 bases, J shed 7 bases, and the junction held 7 bases outside the gene matches.